This T cell receptor (beta chain) appears in the sequencing data of a study of cytomegalovirus exposure and HLA in healthy donors. General study results and limits: Some TCR beta chains (about 170 of them) were listed as cytomegalovirus-associated. In terms of immune exposure information, only CMV serostatus was available.

Germline V gives CDR1 SGDLS, CDR2 YYNGEE. The CDR3 covers 14 residues. V gave up 0 bases and J gave up 6 bases, with 9 bases separating them. Of note for this clone: Its antigen is currently unknown.

Primers for the PCR totalled 60 Vbeta and 13 Jbeta. Produced via immunoSEQ multiplex PCR; TCRdb's table is partial and in-frame only. This repertoire includes over 80,000 clones. The chain links TRBV9 to TRBJ2-2; D gene ambiguous. Specimen: PBMCs. The TCR originated in a girl aged 10-17 years in good health and CMV-seropositive. The CDR3 DNA is TGTGCCAGCAGCGTAGGTCTTTCCTCCGGGGAGCTGTTTTTT. Translating gives CASSVGLSSGELFF.